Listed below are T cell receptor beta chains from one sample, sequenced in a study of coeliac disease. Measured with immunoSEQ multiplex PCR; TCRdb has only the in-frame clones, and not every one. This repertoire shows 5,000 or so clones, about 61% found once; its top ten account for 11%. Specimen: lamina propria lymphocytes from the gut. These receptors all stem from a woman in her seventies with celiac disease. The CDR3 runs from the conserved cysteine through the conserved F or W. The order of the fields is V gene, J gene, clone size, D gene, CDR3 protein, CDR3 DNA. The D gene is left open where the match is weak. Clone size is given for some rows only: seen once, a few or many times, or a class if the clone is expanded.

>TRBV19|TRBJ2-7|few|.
CASSSGIYEQYF
TGTGCCAGTAGTTCAGGGATCTACGAGCAGTACTTC
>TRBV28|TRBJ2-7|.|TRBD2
CASRGRQDVSGGAHEQYF
TGTGCCAGCAGGGGAAGACAGGATGTTAGCGGGGGGGCCCACGAGCAGTACTTC
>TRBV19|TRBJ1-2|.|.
CASSMVLQGFLNGYTF
TGTGCCAGTAGTATGGTTCTACAGGGTTTCTTAAATGGCTACACCTTC
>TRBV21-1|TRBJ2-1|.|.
CASSKGRTEPYNEQFF
TGTGCCAGCAGCAAAGGCAGGACAGAACCCTACAATGAGCAGTTCTTC
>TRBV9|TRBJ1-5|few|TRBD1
CASSVPRGLAQPQHF
TGTGCCAGCAGCGTACCCAGGGGGCTTGCTCAGCCCCAGCATTTT
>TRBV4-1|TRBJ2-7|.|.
CASSQESGRNYEQYF
TGCGCCAGCAGCCAAGAATCAGGCAGAAACTACGAGCAGTACTTC
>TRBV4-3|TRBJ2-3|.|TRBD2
CASSQGASGGPDTQYF
TGCGCCAGCAGCCAAGGAGCTAGCGGGGGGCCAGATACGCAGTATTTT
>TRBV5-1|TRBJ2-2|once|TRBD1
CASSPKSGTGGRELFF
TGCGCCAGCAGCCCGAAATCCGGGACAGGGGGCCGGGAGCTGTTTTTT
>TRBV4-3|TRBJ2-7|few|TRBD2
CASSQTSGGPYEQYF
TGCGCCAGCAGCCAGACTAGCGGGGGCCCCTACGAGCAGTACTTC
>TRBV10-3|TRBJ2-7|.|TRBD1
CAIRETGDEQYF
TGTGCCATCAGAGAGACAGGGGACGAGCAGTACTTC
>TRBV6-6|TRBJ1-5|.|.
CASSGGFGNQPQHF
TGTGCCAGCAGTGGGGGGTTTGGCAATCAGCCCCAGCATTTT
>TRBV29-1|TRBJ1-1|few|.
CSVTNTEAFF
TGCAGCGTTACTAACACTGAAGCTTTCTTT
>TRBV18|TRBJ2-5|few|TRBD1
CASSFQDRLQETQYF
TGTGCCAGCTCTTTCCAGGACAGGTTACAAGAGACCCAGTACTTC
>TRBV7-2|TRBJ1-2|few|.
CASSSSPGPNYGYTF
TGTGCCAGCAGCTCATCTCCGGGTCCTAACTATGGCTACACCTTC
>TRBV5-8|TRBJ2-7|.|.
CASSSLTRTTQGPYEQYF
TGTGCCAGCAGCTCGCTAACTCGGACCACACAGGGACCTTACGAGCAGTACTTC